This entry lists 25 T cell receptor beta chains sequenced from one sample in a study of cytomegalovirus exposure and HLA in healthy donors. The table came from immunoSEQ multiplex PCR; TCRdb's copy has only in-frame clones and leaves some out. The table shows fewer than 150,000 clones, with around nine tenths occurring only once. The sequenced sample was PBMCs. The receptors were gathered from a young man in good health and CMV-seropositive.

The chain combines TRBV28 with TRBJ1-1; weak D call: TRBD1 (6 bases). Deletions cut 4 bases from V and 1 base from J, with 10 bases between. The CDR3 sequence is 14 residues long. In germline, CDR1 is MDHEN, CDR2 SYDVKM. CDR3 region: CASSSPGQNTEAFF. In DNA, the CDR3 is TGTGCCAGCAGTTCCCCGGGACAGAACACTGAAGCTTTCTTT.

This clone was recorded a few times. This rearrangement joins TRBV5-1 to TRBJ1-6, with D uncertain. This CDR3 has 14 amino acids. The V end lost 5 bases, the J end lost 8 bases, and 14 bases lay between the germline ends. Germline V gene lookup returns CDR1 SGHRS and CDR2 YFSETQ. This chain's CDR3 is CASSSLLGDSPLHF. CDR3 coding DNA: TGCGCCAGCAGTAGTCTCCTAGGAGATTCACCCCTCCACTTT.

This clone was recorded only once. The identical CDR3 is also encoded by other nucleotide sequences in the sample. V is TRBV5-1 and J is TRBJ2-2; TRBD1 aligns across 10 bases. CDR3 length: 15 residues. V lost 4 bases to trimming and J lost 4 bases; unmatched junction nucleotides: 4. CDR1 is SGHRS, CDR2 YFSETQ, per germline. The CDR3 loop is CASSPWDRGTGELFF. The CDR3, as DNA: TGCGCCAGCAGCCCTTGGGACAGGGGCACCGGGGAGCTGTTTTTT.

The chain employs TRBV4-3 and TRBJ1-5; perhaps TRBD1 as D (6 bases). The CDR3 loop spans 19 amino acids. Per germline, CDR1 LGHNA and CDR2 YSLEER. V lost 0 bases, J lost 5 bases, and 23 bases lay in between. DNA for the CDR3: TGCGCCAGCAGCCAAGATCCCCTCGGGGGGGGCCCACGGGATCAGCCCCAGCATTTT. Translation gives CASSQDPLGGGPRDQPQHF.

This clone has just a few counts. J is TRBJ2-1 and V is TRBV5-1; 8 positions agree with TRBD2. The CDR3 consists of 17 residues. CDR1 and CDR2 from the germline V gene are SGHRS and YFSETQ. V was clipped by 0 bases and J by 4 bases; unmatched bases: 9. The DNA for the CDR3 is TGCGCCAGCAGCTTGGATCCAGCGGGGGCGTTATACAATGAGCAGTTCTTC. Its protein product is CASSLDPAGALYNEQFF.

The chain uses TRBV28 and TRBJ2-5; D is uncertain. CDR3 length: 12 residues. Germline V lookup: CDR1 MDHEN, CDR2 SYDVKM. Trimming took 6 bases from V and 1 from J, leaving 6 bases between them. CDR3 nucleotides: TGTGCCAGCAGCGGTAGCCAAGAGACCCAGTACTTC. This translates into CASSGSQETQYF. Filled out from reference TRBV28 and TRBJ2-5, the complete variable domain reads DVKVTQSSRYLVKRTGEKVFLECVQDMDHENMFWYRQDPGLGLRLIYFSYDVKMKEKGDIPEGYSVSREKKERFSLILESASTNQTSMYLCASSGSQETQYFGPGTRLLVL.

This chain joins TRBV6-4 and TRBJ2-7; TRBD1 matches 7 bases. V trimming: 6 bases; J trimming: 5 bases; junction bases outside the gene matches: 10. The CDR3 is 14 amino acids. Germline V CDR1 and CDR2: MRHNA, SNTAGT. The CDR3 spells CASSRQGQSDEQYF. The CDR3 DNA is TGTGCCAGCAGCCGCCAGGGACAGTCCGACGAGCAGTACTTC.

This CDR3 reads CAWSVGGALSGYTF. For the CDR3, the DNA is TGTGCCTGGAGTGTGGGGGGGGCCTTGAGTGGCTACACCTTC. V is TRBV30 and J is TRBJ1-2; D might be TRBD1 (6 bases). The CDR3 is 14 residues long. The germline CDR1 and CDR2 sequences are GTSNPN and SVGIG (reference sequence). Trimming took 0 bases from V and 7 from J, leaving 15 bases between them.

This sequence joins TRBV4-1 and TRBJ1-2; perhaps TRBD1 as D (5 bases). The CDR3 extends over 21 amino acids. Germline V gene sequence: CDR1 MGHRA, CDR2 YSYEKL. Deletions cut 3 bases from V and 4 bases from J, with 33 bases between. The CDR3 DNA follows: TGCGCCAGCAGCCACACCCTCCCCTCGGTTAACCGCCCGGGGGTGATCTATGGCTACACCTTC. Its translation is CASSHTLPSVNRPGVIYGYTF.

This clone was observed a handful of times. The rearrangement joins TRBV6-5 to TRBJ1-1; 7 nucleotides agree with TRBD1. CDR1 is MNHEY, CDR2 SVGAGI, per germline. This CDR3 contains 15 residues. Trimming cost V 6 bases and J 4 bases; bases outside gene matches: 11. The CDR3: CASRTTGSGGTEAFF. CDR3 sequence (DNA): TGTGCCAGCAGGACGACAGGGTCAGGAGGCACTGAAGCTTTCTTT.

V and J are TRBV7-8 and TRBJ2-7; tentatively, D is TRBD2 (6 bases). Trimming removed 5 bases at V and 1 base at J, with 18 bases between. The CDR3 runs 16 residues. CDR1 is SGHVS, CDR2 FQNEAQ, per germline. Here the CDR3 reads CASSLIGGSGSYEQYF. CDR3 nucleotides: TGTGCCAGCAGCCTAATCGGGGGATCTGGATCCTACGAGCAGTACTTC.

The rearrangement uses TRBV28 and TRBJ2-1; 11 bases align to TRBD2. Germline CDR1 reads MDHEN; CDR2 reads SYDVKM. The CDR3 totals 14 residues. J was trimmed by 9 bases and V by 6 bases; bases with no gene match: 7. The CDR3, as DNA: TGTGCCAGCAGCGTAGCGGGGGGGCCAGTTGAGCAGTTCTTC. It specifies CASSVAGGPVEQFF.

The V and J genes are TRBV23-1 and TRBJ1-5; D perhaps matches TRBD1 (6 bases). TRBV23-1 is flagged as an ORF with uncertain function. This CDR3 region has 15 residues. Trimming removed 6 bases at V and 4 bases at J, with 16 bases between. The CDR3 DNA sequence: TGCGCCAGCAGCGGAAGGGGGGGTGTAAATCAGCCCCAGCATTTT. It specifies CASSGRGGVNQPQHF.

The chain combines TRBV18 with TRBJ2-3; 9 bases agree with TRBD1. CDR3 length: 16 amino acids. Trimming took 0 bases from V and 10 from J; bases not matched to a gene: 11. Germline loops: CDR1 KGHSH, CDR2 LQKENI. The CDR3 bases are TGTGCCAGCTCACCACCGGGACAGGGTGCATCTGGTGCGCAGTATTTT. This gives the protein CASSPPGQGASGAQYF.

The CDR3 is CASSIAGQVYEQYF. The CDR3 coding sequence is TGTGCCAGTAGTATAGCTGGACAAGTCTACGAGCAGTACTTC. This chain connects TRBV19 to TRBJ2-7, with a tentative D call TRBD1 (5 bases). The CDR3 runs to 14 residues. Trimming took 1 base from V and 3 from J, leaving 10 bases between them. Germline V gene sequence: CDR1 LNHDA, CDR2 SQIVND (reference sequence).

The chain recombines TRBV7-2 with TRBJ1-1; D perhaps matches TRBD1 (5 bases). This CDR3 spans 15 amino acids. V shed 1 base and J shed 1 base, with 10 bases lying between them. CDR1 and CDR2 (germline): SGHTA, FQGNSA. The CDR3 DNA is TGTGCCAGCAGCTTAGGCAGGGCAGGGAACACTGAAGCTTTCTTT. It specifies CASSLGRAGNTEAFF.

The gene calls are TRBV18 and TRBJ2-7, with 9 bases aligning to TRBD1. V trimming: 3 bases; J trimming: 6 bases; junction bases outside the gene matches: 6. In germline, CDR1 is KGHSH, CDR2 LQKENI. There are 14 residues in the CDR3. CDR3 amino acids: CASSPGQGYREQYF. Written as DNA, the CDR3 is TGTGCCAGCTCACCGGGACAGGGATATCGCGAGCAGTACTTC.

The chain couples TRBV18 to TRBJ1-3, with TRBD1 matching over 7 bases. CDR1 is KGHSH and CDR2 is LQKENI in the germline V gene. The CDR3 has 13 residues. V dropped 8 bases and J dropped 4; count of bases not matched to a gene: 5. The CDR3 reads CASTDRRGNTIYF. CDR3 in DNA: TGTGCCAGCACGGACAGGCGGGGAAACACCATATATTTT.

The chain uses TRBV5-6 and TRBJ2-3; the D gene is possibly TRBD2 (5 bases). V dropped 3 bases and J dropped 4 bases, with 15 bases sitting between them. Germline V CDR1 and CDR2: SGHDT, YYEEEE. The CDR3 has 15 residues. The CDR3, as DNA: TGTGCCAGCAGCTACGGGGAAACGATTGCAGATACGCAGTATTTT. This encodes CASSYGETIADTQYF.

The chain carries TRBV6-6 and TRBJ2-5; 8 bases are a match to TRBD1. There are 16 residues in the CDR3. Looked up from germline, CDR1 is MNHNY and CDR2 is SVGAGI (reference sequence). Trimming took 6 bases from V and 1 from J; bases not matched to a gene: 10. CDR3 nucleotides: TGTGCCAGCAGCATCCTGGGACAGGTTAGCCAAGAGACCCAGTACTTC. Translated, it gives CASSILGQVSQETQYF.

About this clone: An end of the junction does not agree with germline; a read error may underlie this. The chain links TRBV2 to TRBJ2-7; 9 bases line up with TRBD1. Germline V gene lookup returns CDR1 SNHLY and CDR2 FYNNEI. The CDR3 is made up of 15 amino acids. Written as DNA, the CDR3 is TGTGCCAGCAGAGAAGGGTGGACAGGGGCCTACGAGCAGTACTTC. This codes for CASREGWTGAYEQYF.

V is TRBV5-6 and J is TRBJ2-7; D unresolved. Trimming removed 0 bases at V and 7 bases at J, with 8 bases between. The CDR3 spans 12 residues. Germline V lookup: CDR1 SGHDT, CDR2 YYEEEE. This CDR3 is CASSLGLREQYF. As DNA, the CDR3 is TGTGCCAGCAGCTTGGGATTGCGGGAGCAGTACTTC.

The chain employs TRBV6-4 and TRBJ2-2; TRBD2 matches 9 bases. The CDR3 consists of 16 residues. The germline V gene encodes CDR1 MRHNA and CDR2 SNTAGT. V lost 3 bases, J lost 1 base, and 3 bases stayed unmatched. Here the CDR3 reads CASSESSGGNTGELFF. Written as DNA, the CDR3 is TGTGCCAGCAGTGAAAGTAGCGGGGGGAACACCGGGGAGCTGTTTTTT.

In its sample, this clone was seen once. The chain joins TRBV5-1 to TRBJ1-2; TRBD1 aligns across 8 bases. The CDR3 runs to 15 residues. The germline CDR1 and CDR2 sequences are SGHRS and YFSETQ. The junction had 5 bases not matched to a gene; V was cut back by 0 bases and J by 4 bases. In DNA form, the CDR3 reads TGCGCCAGCAGCTTGGAAGGACAGGGACTCTATGGCTACACCTTC. Protein: CASSLEGQGLYGYTF.

The chain links TRBV7-2 to TRBJ1-2; 9 nucleotides match TRBD1. Trimming took 1 base from V and 3 from J; bases not matched to a gene: 3. The germline V gene has CDR1 SGHTA and CDR2 FQGNSA. The CDR3 covers 15 residues. This CDR3 is CASSLGWTGDYGYTF. The CDR3 DNA reads as TGTGCCAGCAGCTTAGGTTGGACAGGGGACTATGGCTACACCTTC.